The T cell receptor beta chain under discussion was sequenced for a study of CD8+ T cells in alopecia areata. Treatment: oral pan-JAK inhibitor, 5-10 mg twice daily. Findings and limits, study-wide: Clonality in lesional scalp, especially alopecia totalis/universalis, exceeded that of normal scalp.

Sequencing templates came from extracted RNA that was reverse transcribed into cDNA. Here immunoSEQ multiplex PCR was the method, and the copy in TCRdb shows in-frame clones only, minus some. The data show under 200,000 clones, 55% to 75% seen once. Concerning this clone itself: Its antigen is undetermined.

Here the sequenced sample was CD4+ T cells sorted from blood, taken at week 24, from a patient treated with tofacitinib. The clonotype comes from a human donor with alopecia areata.

CDR3 coding DNA: TGTGCCTGGAGTGGTGACGGCTCCCATAGCAATCAGCCCCAGCATTTT. Residues: CAWSGDGSHSNQPQHF. This rearrangement joins TRBV30 to TRBJ1-5; no firm D call. Germline V gene sequence: CDR1 GTSNPN, CDR2 SVGIG (reference sequence). The CDR3 is made up of 16 amino acids. V lost 1 base and J lost 0, with 13 bases in between. The whole variable domain, filled in from reference TRBV30 and TRBJ1-5, reads SQTIHQWPATLVQPVGSPLSLECTVEGTSNPNLYWYRQAAGRGLQLLFYSVGIGQISSEVPQNLSASRPQDRQFILSSKKLLLSDSGFYLCAWSGDGSHSNQPQHFGDGTRLSIL.